This is a list of T cell receptor beta chains from one sample in a study of Graves' ophthalmopathy and Graves' hyperthyroidism. TCRdb called the multiplex PCR reads again in MiXCR, with one record for every CDR3 protein. This table holds a few hundred thousand distinct CDR3 sequences, over 20% found once. Source material: peripheral blood. Receptors were obtained from a woman between 18 and 30 years old with stable Graves' hyperthyroidism. The CDR3 runs from the conserved cysteine through the conserved F or W. D genes are given only for firm matches. Clone size, where shown, is once, few, many, or a class for clones that have expanded.

TRBJ2-7	TRBV28	-	TRBD1	CASTLGQGLSEQYF	TGTGCCAGCACCTTAGGACAGGGGCTCTCCGAGCAGTACTTC
TRBJ1-1	TRBV6-1	many	TRBD1	CASSQRQGSTNTEAFF	TGTGCCAGCAGTCAGAGACAGGGAAGTACGAACACTGAAGCTTTCTTT
TRBJ1-1	TRBV6-2/TRBV6-3	-	TRBD1	CASSYHVPGQAVGGEAFF	TGTGCCAGCAGTTATCATGTCCCGGGACAGGCGGTGGGAGGTGAAGCTTTCTTT
TRBJ2-7	TRBV30	-	TRBD1	CAWSRRDRQSYEQYF	TGTGCCTGGAGTCGCCGGGACAGGCAGTCCTACGAGCAGTACTTC
TRBJ1-2	TRBV4-1	many	-	CASSQPLGGHYGYTF	TGCGCCAGCAGCCAACCCTTAGGGGGGCACTATGGCTACACCTTC
TRBJ2-7	TRBV7-8	many	-	CASSLGGTRTSYEQYF	TGTGCCAGCAGCTTAGGGGGGACTCGCACCTCCTACGAGCAGTACTTC
TRBJ2-5	TRBV27	few	TRBD2	CASSPPASGRPETQYF	TGTGCCAGCAGTCCCCCGGCTAGCGGGAGACCGGAGACCCAGTACTTC
TRBJ1-1	TRBV9	-	TRBD1	CASSPSGGSSTEAFF	TGTGCCAGCAGCCCATCAGGGGGAAGTAGTACTGAAGCTTTCTTT
TRBJ1-3	TRBV20-1	many	TRBD1	CSAPGQIGNTIYF	TGCAGTGCTCCGGGACAGATAGGAAACACCATATATTTT
TRBJ2-7	TRBV12-3/TRBV12-4	many	TRBD2	CASSLAGRRSYEQYF	TGTGCCAGCAGTTTAGCCGGGAGGAGGTCCTACGAGCAGTACTTC
TRBJ1-5	TRBV2	many	TRBD1	CASSDLTGADNQPQHF	TGTGCCAGCAGTGACCTGACAGGGGCGGACAATCAGCCCCAGCATTTT
TRBJ2-7	TRBV6-2/TRBV6-3	-	-	CASRQQGSLPYDQYF	TGTGCCAGCAGACAACAGGGATCTCTTCCCTACGACCAGTACTTC
TRBJ1-1	TRBV28	many	TRBD1	CASSYGTGQGVNTEAFF	TGTGCCAGCAGTTATGGGACGGGACAGGGGGTGAACACTGAAGCTTTCTTT
TRBJ1-5	TRBV6-1	many	-	CASNSRVNQPQHF	TGTGCCAGCAACAGCAGGGTGAACCAGCCCCAGCATTTT
TRBJ2-5	TRBV28	many	TRBD2	CASSLGLAGVRQETQYF	TGTGCCAGCAGTTTAGGACTAGCGGGAGTCCGACAAGAGACCCAGTACTTC
TRBJ2-7	TRBV20-1	many	TRBD2	CSARRSGGVSYEQYF	TGCAGTGCTAGACGTAGCGGGGGTGTTTCCTACGAGCAGTACTTC
TRBJ1-2	TRBV2	many	TRBD1	CASENGRGAGYTF	TGTGCCAGCGAAAATGGCAGGGGGGCTGGCTACACCTTC
TRBJ2-7	TRBV11-2	many	TRBD2	CASSLDEVGRGLAGNGYEQYF	TGTGCCAGCAGCTTAGATGAGGTGGGCAGGGGACTAGCGGGAAATGGCTACGAGCAGTACTTC
TRBJ1-5	TRBV4-1	-	TRBD1	CASSRGGGGQRNQPQHF	TGCGCCAGCAGCCGCGGAGGAGGGGGACAGAGAAATCAGCCCCAGCATTTT
TRBJ1-6	TRBV12-3/TRBV12-4	many	TRBD1	CASRRTGGSYNSPLHF	TGTGCCAGCAGGAGGACAGGGGGCTCCTATAATTCACCCCTCCACTTT
TRBJ2-5	TRBV6-5	few	-	CASSYKQGTSIQETQYF	TGTGCCAGCAGTTATAAACAGGGAACCTCCATCCAAGAGACCCAGTACTTC
TRBJ1-1	TRBV18	many	-	CASSPDPGDTEAFF	TGTGCCAGCTCACCGGATCCGGGGGACACTGAAGCTTTCTTT
TRBJ2-2	TRBV7-2	-	-	CASSLGRGGTGELFF	TGTGCCAGCAGCTTAGGCAGGGGAGGTACCGGGGAGCTGTTTTTT
TRBJ2-7	TRBV24-1	many	-	CATSDRVGAEQYF	TGTGCCACCAGTGATCGGGTGGGTGCCGAGCAGTACTTC
TRBJ2-7	TRBV6-5	-	TRBD2	CASSYFGGGGNEQYF	TGTGCCAGCAGTTACTTCGGTGGGGGAGGGAACGAGCAGTACTTC
TRBJ1-5	TRBV12-3/TRBV12-4	-	TRBD1	CASSARTGNQPQHF	TGTGCCAGCAGTGCAAGGACAGGGAATCAGCCCCAGCATTTT